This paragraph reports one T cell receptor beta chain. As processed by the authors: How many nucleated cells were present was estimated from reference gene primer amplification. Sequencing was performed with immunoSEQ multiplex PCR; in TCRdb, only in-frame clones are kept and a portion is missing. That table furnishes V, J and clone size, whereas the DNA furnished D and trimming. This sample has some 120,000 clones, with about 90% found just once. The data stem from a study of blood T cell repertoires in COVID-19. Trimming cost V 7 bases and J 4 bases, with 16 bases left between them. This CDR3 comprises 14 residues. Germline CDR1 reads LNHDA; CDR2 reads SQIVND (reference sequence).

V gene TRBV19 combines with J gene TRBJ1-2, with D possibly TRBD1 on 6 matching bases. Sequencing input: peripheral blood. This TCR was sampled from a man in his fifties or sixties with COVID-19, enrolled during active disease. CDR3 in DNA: TGTGCCAGTACCATAAAGGGGACAACCTATGGCTACACCTTC. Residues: CASTIKGTTYGYTF.